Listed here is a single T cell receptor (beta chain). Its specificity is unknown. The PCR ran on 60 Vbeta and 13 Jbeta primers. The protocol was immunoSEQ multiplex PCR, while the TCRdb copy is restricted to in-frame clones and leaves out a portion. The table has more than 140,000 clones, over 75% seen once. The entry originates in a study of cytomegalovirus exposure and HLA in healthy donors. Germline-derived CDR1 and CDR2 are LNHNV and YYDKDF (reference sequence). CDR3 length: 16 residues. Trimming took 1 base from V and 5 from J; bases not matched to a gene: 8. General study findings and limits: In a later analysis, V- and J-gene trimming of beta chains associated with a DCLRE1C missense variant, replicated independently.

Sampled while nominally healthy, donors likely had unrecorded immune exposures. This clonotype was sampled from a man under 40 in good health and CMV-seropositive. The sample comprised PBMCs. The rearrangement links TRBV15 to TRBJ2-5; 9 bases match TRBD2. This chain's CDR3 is CATSRALAGGPETQYF. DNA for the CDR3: TGTGCCACCAGCAGAGCCTTGGCGGGGGGGCCGGAGACCCAGTACTTC.